This TCR beta chain derives from a study of shared clonotypes between healthy human individuals. A remark on this clone: What it binds is not known.

Each of the donors was a healthy adult who was HIV-negative and had not had a recent acute infection or vaccination. Profiled with immunoSEQ multiplex PCR; TCRdb holds only in-frame clones, not every one. The table has more than 1 million clones, around 78% seen once. Findings of the study overall: Richness estimates generally favored naive over memory subsets.

Trimming cost V 0 bases and J 8 bases, with 20 bases left between them. From germline, CDR1 is KGHSH and CDR2 LQKENI. The CDR3 runs 17 residues. The V gene is TRBV18, the J gene TRBJ2-1, with TRBD2 as a possible D gene (5 bases). The sequence came from a man between 18 and 29 years old in good health. Some clones in this sample may be carry-over from other donors' samples. The sequencing sample was made of memory CD4+ T cells from PBMCs. Stated subset: CD45RA-negative fraction. As DNA, the CDR3 is TGTGCCAGCTCACCACCGGTGGACTCGACTGAGGTCGATGAGCAGTTCTTC. Protein sequence: CASSPPVDSTEVDEQFF.